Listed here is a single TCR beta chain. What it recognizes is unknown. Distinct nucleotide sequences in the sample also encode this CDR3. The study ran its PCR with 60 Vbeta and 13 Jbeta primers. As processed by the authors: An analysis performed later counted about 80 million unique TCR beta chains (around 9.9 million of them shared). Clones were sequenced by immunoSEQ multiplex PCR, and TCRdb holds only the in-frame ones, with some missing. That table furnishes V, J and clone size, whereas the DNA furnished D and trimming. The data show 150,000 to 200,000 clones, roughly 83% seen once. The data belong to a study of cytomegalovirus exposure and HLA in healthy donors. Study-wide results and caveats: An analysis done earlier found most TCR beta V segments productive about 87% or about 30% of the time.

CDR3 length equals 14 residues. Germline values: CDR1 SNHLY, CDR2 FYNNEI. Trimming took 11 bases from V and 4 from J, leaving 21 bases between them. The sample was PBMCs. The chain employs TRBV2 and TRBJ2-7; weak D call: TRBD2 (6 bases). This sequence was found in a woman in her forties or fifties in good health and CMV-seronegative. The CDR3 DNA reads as TGTGCCTCGGAGGGGCCCCCGGGCTCTTACGAGCAGTACTTC. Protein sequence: CASEGPPGSYEQYF.